The present T cell receptor (beta chain) was sequenced within a study of cytomegalovirus exposure and HLA in healthy donors. This clone showed up just once. Its antigen is unidentified. Primers: 60 Vbeta forward and 13 Jbeta reverse. The protocol was immunoSEQ multiplex PCR, while the TCRdb copy is restricted to in-frame clones and leaves out a portion. The data show approximately 150,000 clones, with roughly three quarters seen just once and 4% to 5% held by the top ten. General study points: V segments that were indistinguishable, TRBV6-2 and TRBV6-3 among them, were omitted from analysis.

The germline gives CDR1 MNHNS, CDR2 SASEGT. This CDR3 is built from 14 residues. V dropped 6 bases and J dropped 2 bases, with 8 bases sitting between them. The receptor was derived from a man between 18 and 35 years old in good health and CMV-seropositive. Material for sequencing was PBMCs. The chain couples TRBV6-1 to TRBJ1-6, with TRBD1 as a possible D gene (6 bases). CDR3 nucleotide sequence: TGTGCCAGCAGCACAGGGACCTATAATTCACCCCTCCACTTT. Encoded protein: CASSTGTYNSPLHF.